Described below is a single T cell receptor (beta chain) sequence and its context. This clonotype has ten or more counts. Its antigen remains unidentified. Within one base of it there is no much larger clone, and no base qualities were kept. The data stem from a study of response to subunit inactivated influenza vaccine (dated by TCRdb to the late 2010s). At the level of the whole study: Deep quantitative profiling of the T cell receptor repertoire was used in the study to follow responses to a trivalent subunit inactivated influenza vaccine. Beyond this particular receptor, the publication reports: The authors suggested that each seasonal influenza vaccination may recruit only a limited number of new T cells.

The library was obtained by RT-PCR. TCRdb names Illumina HiSeq 2500 as the instrument used. TCRdb reanalyzed the raw reads on its own, using fastp at Q25 for trimming and MiXCR for clone calling, and kept in-frame beta chains. Rows merge per CDR3 protein into single entries with the most common DNA and genes. This sample lists under 500,000 distinct CDR3 sequences; approximately 11% were detected once. The ten biggest clones cover approximately 12% of the sample. Counted from cysteine to phenylalanine, this CDR3 has 13 amino acids. The CDR3 DNA has 39 bases and is translated from base 1. For this chain, trimming is 5 bases at the V end and 5 bases at the J end, and the number of junction bases without a gene match is 5. Interpreted using the paper, the time point label stands for: 45 to 55 days after influenza vaccine administration.

The input for sequencing was PBMCs from blood, taken 40 to 50 days after vaccination. The TCR comes from a man in his fifties who received an inactivated influenza vaccine. Donor details come from another sample of the same person, matched by shared clones. The chain uses TRBV12-3 or TRBV12-4 and TRBJ2-7; 8 junctional bases match TRBD1. CDR3 reads: CASSLDRGDEQYF. DNA sequence: TGTGCCAGCAGTCTCGACAGGGGAGACGAGCAGTACTTC.